This T cell receptor (beta chain) stems from a study of PD-L1 blockade in urothelial cancer (TCRdb year 2017). Looking at the study overall: Every patient began therapy around 2014 and was given atezolizumab 1,200 mg intravenously every 3 weeks. About 85% of the roughly 29 patients were males with bladder-origin urothelial cancer, and about 60% of the 29 reported a prior smoking history. An ECOG performance status of 0 or 1 was recorded for the patients, and 0 to 3 prior chemotherapy regimens had been received by the patients. Blood samples were analyzed at two time points: 3 weeks after treatment start (second dose) and 6 weeks after treatment start. A median of roughly 140,000 T cells and roughly 80,000 unique TCRs was obtained from blood samples, and a median clonality of around 0.08 was observed. An exploratory multi-omic analysis was conducted of the somatic, immune and clinical correlates of response to PD-L1 blockade with atezolizumab in urothelial cancer. TCR sequencing covered pretreatment tumor samples and matched, serially collected peripheral blood taken before and after atezolizumab treatment. Durable clinical benefit meant progression-free survival longer than 6 months, and TCR features were also tested against progression-free and overall survival. Whole exome sequencing and RNA sequencing of pretreatment tumors were performed alongside TCR sequencing in the same patients. Some ten patients reached durable clinical benefit, while 20 patients did not. Pretreatment blood TCR-seq was available for fewer than 30 patients, at least one posttreatment blood collection was obtained for around 25 patients, and tumor TCR-seq was available for around 25 patients.

As regards this clone: Its antigen is still unknown. No base-level quality is on record; no much larger clone is a single base apart.

The cohort included roughly 30 patients with locally advanced or metastatic urothelial carcinoma who were treated at Memorial Sloan Kettering on a trial protocol. Peripheral blood mononuclear cells were collected pretreatment and during treatment, with between 1 and 8 total time points per patient. The Qiagen DNeasy Blood extraction kit was used to purify genomic DNA from total PBMCs and tumor samples. Collected pretreatment and during treatment, PBMCs were isolated and stored as previously described. Here is what the overall study found, with its caveats: Improved progression-free and overall survival was associated with having pretreatment peripheral blood TCR clonality below the median. At 3 weeks after the start of treatment, tumor-associated TCR clones in peripheral blood had expanded more in patients with durable benefit (n of about 21, p = 0.022). Small sample size (n ≈ 30) and many exploratory analyses mean the results are intended to be hypothesis-generating.

Each PCR received spiked-in synthetic TCR analog templates so that absolute template abundance could be estimated from read counts. The immunoSEQ assay was used to amplify TCRbeta CDR3 regions from genomic DNA with bias-controlled V and J gene primers. Sequencing of rearranged TCRbeta segments was done at approximately 20X coverage. As for the original processing: Clustering was used to correct sequencing errors, and CDR3s were annotated against IMGT so that V, D and J genes could be assigned. Downstream analyses used only productive TCRbeta rearrangements and left out out-of-frame or stop-codon sequences. Clonality was computed as one minus Shannon entropy normalized by the log of the number of unique productive sequences. Fisher's exact test with Benjamini-Hochberg correction, using a cutoff of adjusted p below 0.01, was how clones that differed between time points or between blood and tumor were identified. The source is immuneACCESS, and TCRdb retained only in-frame sequences with V and J called. Part of the clones is not carried over; for the studies checked, unresolved V genes explain less than half of this, and the remainder is unexplained. D and trimming were read from the DNA, whereas the V and J calls and clone size are those reported in that table. In all, the sample holds about 72,000 clones, and around 80% of those were seen once. Jointly, the top ten make up less than 5.5% of the sample.

Via the germline V gene (reference sequence), CDR1 is MNHEY and CDR2 SMNVEV. At the junction V is shortened by 8 bases and J by 6 bases; bases outside the gene matches: 4. Spanning cysteine to phenylalanine, the CDR3 consists of 13 amino acids. The only DNA kept is the CDR3, 39 bases in frame from the first base. The sample here was PBMCs, taken around atezolizumab (anti-PD-L1) treatment. The clonotype comes from a man between 65 and 80 years old with urothelial cancer. The rearranged segments are TRBV27 and TRBJ2-1; TRBD2 agrees with 10 junctional bases. This receptor carries the CDR3 CASQREGVNEQFF. The DNA sequence is as follows: TGTGCCAGCCAGCGGGAGGGAGTCAATGAGCAGTTCTTC.